This T cell receptor beta chain is from a study of control samples from healthy donors and cancer patients. CDR1 is LGHDT and CDR2 is YNNKEL in the germline V gene (reference sequence). The CDR3 loop spans 13 amino acids. Trimming removed 1 base from V and 2 bases from J, with 5 bases in between. Sequencing used immunoSEQ multiplex PCR; TCRdb keeps in-frame clones, though not all of them. The profile shows under 200,000 clones, roughly 95% of them singletons. The chain combines TRBV3-1 (or the pseudogene TRBV3-2) with TRBJ1-1; D remains unclear. The sequence was collected from a woman aged 60-75 years in good health. The sequencing input was blood. Written as DNA, the CDR3 is TGTGCCAGCAGCCAAGTTGGCAACACTGAAGCTTTCTTT. Translated, it gives CASSQVGNTEAFF.